Each of the 16 T cell receptor beta chains below was sequenced from the same sample in a study of shared clonotypes between healthy human individuals. Using immunoSEQ multiplex PCR, the repertoire was profiled, and TCRdb retains in-frame clones only, with some absent. In the table there are approximately 530,000 clones, roughly 95% of which are singletons. Sample: naive CD4+ T cells sorted from blood. Stated subset: CD45RA+ positively selected. These receptors were obtained from a woman in her twenties or thirties in good health.

The chain joins TRBV28 to TRBJ1-5, with 12 nucleotides matching TRBD1. V trimming: 5 bases; J trimming: 3 bases; junction bases outside the gene matches: 5. This CDR3 has 16 amino acids. In germline, CDR1 is MDHEN, CDR2 SYDVKM. CDR3: CASSPRDRGPNQPQHF. The CDR3 coding sequence is TGTGCCAGCAGTCCCCGGGACAGGGGGCCCAATCAGCCCCAGCATTTT.

The CDR3 DNA reads TGTGCCAGCTCGGGAGGAGACAGGGTTTACGAGCAGTACTTC. Translated, it gives CASSGGDRVYEQYF. The chain couples TRBV18 to TRBJ2-7, with D maybe TRBD1 (7 bases). V was shortened by 6 bases and J by 4 bases, with 16 bases between the two germline ends. This CDR3 region has 14 residues. The V gene's germline CDR1 is KGHSH and CDR2 LQKENI.

The V and J genes are TRBV28 and TRBJ1-2; D is ambiguous. The germline V and J ends were trimmed by 2 bases and 4 bases, with 11 bases remaining between them. The CDR3 loop spans 14 amino acids. Per the germline V gene, CDR1 is MDHEN and CDR2 is SYDVKM. CDR3: CASSLHDAGYGYTF. As DNA, the CDR3 is TGTGCCAGCAGTTTACACGATGCAGGCTATGGCTACACCTTC.

The genes are TRBV4-1 and TRBJ2-1; 8 bases are a match to TRBD2. Germline V lookup: CDR1 MGHRA, CDR2 YSYEKL. J was trimmed by 8 bases and V by 1 base; bases with no gene match: 7. The CDR3 has 15 amino acids. In nucleotides, the CDR3 is TGCGCCAGCAGCCAAGTAGGGACTAGATCAGATGAGCAGTTCTTC. It translates to CASSQVGTRSDEQFF.

The chain employs TRBV7-8 and TRBJ2-2; D unresolved. This CDR3 is built from 14 residues. Trimming removed 2 bases from V and 5 bases from J, with 9 bases in between. Germline CDR1 reads SGHVS; CDR2 reads FQNEAQ. Here the CDR3 reads CASSLNSRTGELFF. CDR3 nucleotide sequence: TGTGCCAGCAGCTTAAATAGTAGAACCGGGGAGCTGTTTTTT.

V is TRBV6-1 and J is TRBJ1-5; D is unclear. The V end was cut by 4 bases, the J end by 8 bases, with 15 bases between. This CDR3 spans 14 amino acids. Germline values: CDR1 MNHNS, CDR2 SASEGT. CDR3 in DNA: TGTGCCAGCAGTGTTGACGGTCTTCGGGAGCCCCAGCATTTT. Amino acids: CASSVDGLREPQHF.

The chain couples TRBV15 to TRBJ2-5; D perhaps matches TRBD2 (5 bases). CDR3 length: 13 residues. Germline assignment: CDR1 LNHNV and CDR2 YYDKDF (reference sequence). V lost 8 bases to trimming and J lost 2 bases, with 12 bases between them. In nucleotides, the CDR3 is TGTGCCACCGGAAGCGGTTTACAAGAGACCCAGTACTTC. Its protein is CATGSGLQETQYF.

The chain couples TRBV5-1 to TRBJ2-5; 8 nucleotides align to TRBD1. The CDR3 has 14 amino acids. CDR1 and CDR2 (germline): SGHRS, YFSETQ. The trim removed 8 bases at V and 1 base at J, leaving 7 bases unmatched. This chain's CDR3 is CASRQGTFQETQYF. The CDR3 DNA reads TGCGCCAGTCGACAGGGGACCTTCCAAGAGACCCAGTACTTC. The full variable domain, rest sourced from reference TRBV5-1 and TRBJ2-5, is KAGVTQTPRYLIKTRGQQVTLSCSPISGHRSVSWYQQTPGQGLQFLFEYFSETQRNKGNFPGRFSGRQFSNSRSEMNVSTLELGDSALYLCASRQGTFQETQYFGPGTRLLVL.

The V call is TRBV7-6, the J call TRBJ2-3; a weak D match, TRBD2 (6 bases). This CDR3 region has 15 residues. Per germline, CDR1 SGHVS and CDR2 FNYEAQ. V was cut by 1 base and J by 0 bases, with 8 bases left in between. This CDR3 reads CASSLVGLSTDTQYF. In DNA form, the CDR3 reads TGTGCCAGCAGCTTAGTCGGACTAAGCACAGATACGCAGTATTTT.

The chain combines TRBV5-6 with TRBJ2-1, with 9 bases lining up with TRBD2. Germline V gene lookup returns CDR1 SGHDT and CDR2 YYEEEE. This CDR3 is 16 amino acids long. V lost 4 bases and J lost 7; bases outside the gene matches: 12. DNA for the CDR3: TGTGCCAGCAGCGTACGGGCAAGCGGGAGGAGGAATGAGCAGTTCTTC. This sequence encodes CASSVRASGRRNEQFF.

A single count supports this clone. The rearrangement links TRBV19 to TRBJ2-7; 8 bases align to TRBD1. The germline gives CDR1 LNHDA, CDR2 SQIVND (reference sequence). V lost 6 bases to trimming and J lost 4 bases; unmatched junction nucleotides: 17. The CDR3 is 17 residues long. In nucleotides, the CDR3 is TGTGCCAGTAGCACACAAGGACAGGGCGGAATACTTTACGAGCAGTACTTC. It yields the protein CASSTQGQGGILYEQYF.

V usage is TRBV27 and J usage is TRBJ1-4; no definite D call. This CDR3 has 15 residues. Trimming took off 6 bases at V and 4 bases at J, with 15 bases between the two ends. Germline CDR1 is MNHEY and CDR2 is SMNVEV (reference sequence). This chain's CDR3 is CASSPASANNEKLFF. CDR3 coding DNA: TGTGCCAGCAGCCCAGCCTCCGCAAATAATGAAAAACTGTTTTTT.

This rearrangement joins TRBV15 to TRBJ2-1, with D perhaps matching TRBD2 (6 bases). CDR3 length: 14 residues. V was trimmed by 0 bases and J by 7 bases, leaving 10 bases between them. Germline CDR1 and CDR2: LNHNV and YYDKDF (reference sequence). This CDR3 is CATSRDGGVNEQFF. CDR3 in DNA: TGTGCCACCAGCAGAGATGGCGGGGTGAATGAGCAGTTCTTC.

The sample holds one count of this clone. The chain is built from TRBV19 and TRBJ2-3; 12 bases map to TRBD2. This CDR3 has 16 residues. The ends lost 2 bases at V and 7 bases at J; junction bases unmatched: 7. CDR1 LNHDA and CDR2 SQIVND come from the germline V gene (reference sequence). CDR3 DNA: TGTGCCAGTAGTATATCTAGCGGGAGGGCCTTGAATACGCAGTATTTT. The encoded protein is CASSISSGRALNTQYF.

The rearrangement joins TRBV15 to TRBJ2-1; 9 bases agree with TRBD2. Trimming cost V 0 bases and J 9 bases; bases outside gene matches: 15. Germline V lookup: CDR1 LNHNV, CDR2 YYDKDF (reference sequence). This CDR3 contains 18 residues. In DNA form, the CDR3 reads TGTGCCACCAGCAGAGATCGTCCTAGCGGGAAAGGACGGGGTGAGCAGTTCTTC. It specifies CATSRDRPSGKGRGEQFF.

A single count supports this clone. Other DNA sequences of this sample code for an identical CDR3. This chain connects TRBV5-1 to TRBJ1-3; a weak D match, TRBD1 (5 bases). The CDR3 is 14 amino acids. Germline V lookup: CDR1 SGHRS, CDR2 YFSETQ. V lost 4 bases and J lost 4, with 12 bases in between. The CDR3 reads CASSPGTSGNTIYF. In DNA, the CDR3 is TGCGCCAGCAGCCCCGGGACGTCAGGAAACACCATATATTTT.